This T cell receptor (beta chain) was identified during a study of early T cells in non-severe SARS-CoV-2 infection. The study's findings and limits: Reliance on VDJdb matching favored anti-spike CD8 responses; private and CD4 specificities were missed.

The TCR library protocol attached unique molecular identifiers to the individual cDNA molecules. One entry per CDR3 protein, called by TCRdb with MiXCR from the 5' RACE reads. The sample has about 29,000 distinct CDR3 sequences, under 6% seen once. The germline CDR1 and CDR2 sequences are SGHAT and FQNNGV. V lost 8 bases and J lost 5, with 25 bases in between. The CDR3 covers 16 residues. This clonotype has more than one count but fewer than ten. The antigen is not known. The clonotype comes from an adult who was a healthcare worker with PCR-confirmed SARS-CoV-2 infection or an uninfected control (not recorded which). The genes are TRBV11-2 and TRBJ2-7, with D perhaps assigned TRBD1 or TRBD2 (5 bases each). The material sequenced was whole blood. Here the CDR3 reads CASASLTGPSVHEQYF. CDR3 in DNA: TGTGCCAGCGCTTCCTTAACGGGGCCCTCCGTCCACGAGCAGTACTTC. The entire variable domain, with the rest obtained from reference TRBV11-2 and TRBJ2-7, is as follows: EAGVAQSPRYKIIEKRQSVAFWCNPISGHATLYWYQQILGQGPKLLIQFQNNGVVDDSQLPKDRFSAERLKGVDSTLKIQPAKLEDSAVYLCASASLTGPSVHEQYFGPGTRLTVT.